This passage covers 10 T cell receptor beta chains from one sample sequenced in a study of blood T cells in healthy people across ages. A second about 6 to 11 cycle PCR used barcoded and J-beta primers. TCRdb called the 5' RACE reads again in MiXCR, with one record for every CDR3 protein. Of some 880,000 distinct CDR3 sequences in the sample, around 34% were seen once. The sequenced sample consisted of blood. These receptor sequences come from a man in his late teens or twenties in good health.

This clonotype appeared many times. The junction does not match germline at one end; this may be a read error. The chain uses TRBV12-3 or TRBV12-4 and TRBJ2-3, with a weak D call TRBD2 (5 bases). The CDR3 is 13 amino acids. The CDR3 region is CASSPSSRDTQYF. The CDR3 DNA reads TGTGCCAGCAGTCCATCTAGCAGAGATACGCAGTATTTT.

The CDR3 loop is CASSHRASGHNEQFF. The CDR3 region has the DNA TGTGCCAGCAGCCATCGGGCTAGCGGACACAATGAGCAGTTCTTC. V usage is TRBV6-1 and J usage is TRBJ2-1; 7 bases are a match to TRBD2. The CDR3 runs 15 residues. Germline values: CDR1 MNHNS, CDR2 SASEGT. V lost 6 bases, J lost 5 bases, and 10 bases stayed unmatched.

A single count supports this clonotype. The chain combines TRBV7-2 with TRBJ2-5, with 10 bases that match TRBD2. Germline-derived CDR1 and CDR2 are SGHTA and FQGNSA. J was trimmed by 5 bases and V by 4 bases; bases with no gene match: 4. The CDR3 covers 14 residues. The CDR3 DNA sequence: TGTGCCAGCAGCTCCGCTAGCGGGGGTGAGACCCAGTACTTC. Residues: CASSSASGGETQYF.

Turning to this clonotype: One junction end does not reproduce the germline sequence, and a read error may be involved. The chain's CDR3 is CSAGDGRNEQFF. The CDR3 bases are TGCAGTGCTGGAGACGGGCGGAATGAGCAGTTCTTC. This chain links TRBV20-1 with TRBJ2-1; D is undetermined. CDR1 is DFQATT and CDR2 is SNEGSKA in the germline V gene (reference sequence). This CDR3 contains 12 residues.

A word on this clonotype: A single base separates this from a much larger clone, so it may be a read error. The chain carries TRBV7-2 and TRBJ1-2, with D possibly being TRBD1 (6 bases). Germline loops: CDR1 SGHTA, CDR2 FQGNSA. This CDR3 has 14 amino acids. CDR3 nucleotide sequence: TGTGCCTGCAGCTTAGGATCAGGGGACTATGGCTACACCTTC. This sequence encodes CACSLGSGDYGYTF. The complete variable domain, with remaining parts taken from reference TRBV7-2 and TRBJ1-2, reads GAGVSQSPSNKVTEKGKDVELRCDPISGHTALYWYRQSLGQGLEFLIYFQGNSAPDKSGLPSDRFSAERTGGSVSTLTIQRTQQEDSAVYLCACSLGSGDYGYTFGSGTRLTVV.

The rearrangement uses TRBV5-5 and TRBJ1-4; tentatively, D is TRBD1 (5 bases). The ends were cut back, 0 bases at V and 6 bases at J, with 15 bases in the middle. From germline, CDR1 is SGHKS and CDR2 YYEKEE (reference sequence). CDR3 length: 16 residues. CDR3 DNA sequence: TGTGCCAGCAGCTTGGTCGTCGGGGTGGGGGATGAAAAACTGTTTTTT. Its protein product is CASSLVVGVGDEKLFF.

This clonotype was seen a handful of times. This chain links TRBV4-2 with TRBJ1-1, with 7 bases aligning to TRBD1. Germline CDR1 is LGHNA and CDR2 is YNFKEQ. J lost 3 bases, V lost 1 base, and 5 bases had no gene match. The CDR3 has 15 residues. For the CDR3, the DNA is TGTGCCAGCAGCCAAGGAGGGGGCGAAGACACTGAAGCTTTCTTT. Its protein product is CASSQGGGEDTEAFF.

The V call is TRBV12-3 or TRBV12-4, the J call TRBJ1-2, with 9 bases lining up with TRBD1. The CDR3 consists of 12 residues. Trimming took 10 bases from V and 6 from J; bases not matched to a gene: 6. CDR3 DNA sequence: TGTGCCACCGGACAGGGGATTGATGGCTACACCTTC. Encoded protein: CATGQGIDGYTF.

The rearrangement links TRBV30 to TRBJ2-3; 9 nucleotides agree with TRBD2. Germline CDR1 GTSNPN, CDR2 SVGIG (reference sequence). The CDR3 sequence is 16 residues long. The ends lost 4 bases at V and 7 bases at J; junction bases unmatched: 15. In DNA form, the CDR3 reads TGTGCCTGGATTCTGCTAGCGGGGACCTCCAGGAATACGCAGTATTTT. It specifies CAWILLAGTSRNTQYF.

The gene calls are TRBV3-1 and TRBJ2-1; unclear D gene. CDR3 length: 15 residues. V was shortened by 4 bases and J by 10 bases, with 20 bases between the two germline ends. Germline V gene data show CDR1 as LGHDT and CDR2 as YNNKEL (reference sequence). The CDR3 loop is CASSPQLGTNGEQFF. The CDR3 nucleotides read TGTGCCAGCAGCCCACAACTGGGAACCAACGGAGAGCAGTTCTTC.